The 23 T cell receptor beta chains presented below share a single source sample, sequenced in a study of human T cells and chemical hapten exposure. TCRdb analysed the RACE reads with MiXCR anew, one entry per CDR3 protein. Among 130,000 or so distinct CDR3 sequences, more than 7.5% were seen once, and the ten largest hold roughly 2%. Time point indicated: healthy volunteer bleed at 2 weeks. Unseparated into fractions, whole blood served as the source from which total RNA was extracted. Sequenced input: whole blood. The origin of the receptors is a male donor in good health. Some clones in this sample may be carry-over from other donors' samples.

This clonotype showed up many times. The V and J genes are TRBV20-1 and TRBJ1-2; no clear D. V lost 1 base to trimming and J lost 3 bases, with 12 bases between them. CDR1 is DFQATT and CDR2 is SNEGSKA in the germline V gene (reference sequence). CDR3 length: 14 residues. In DNA, the CDR3 is TGCAGTGCTAGAGTGGTAGGGTACGACTATGGCTACACCTTC. Protein sequence: CSARVVGYDYGYTF.

In this sample, this clonotype turned up a few times. The chain uses TRBV12-3 or TRBV12-4 and TRBJ1-1; D remains unclear. This CDR3 comprises 15 residues. Trimming removed 3 bases at V and 5 bases at J, with 16 bases between. The CDR3 sequence is CASSFLGYGDTEAFF. CDR3 coding DNA: TGTGCCAGCAGTTTTTTGGGTTACGGCGATACTGAAGCTTTCTTT.

On this clonotype itself: A single base separates this from a much larger clone, so it may be a read error. This chain connects TRBV6-2 or TRBV6-3 to TRBJ1-2; 8 nucleotides agree with TRBD1. CDR1 and CDR2 (germline): MNHEY, SVGEGT. This CDR3 spans 16 amino acids. As DNA, the CDR3 is TGTGCCAACAGTCAACGACAGGGGCCGATCAACTATGGCTACACCTTC. Its protein product is CANSQRQGPINYGYTF.

The chain joins TRBV2 to TRBJ2-7; possible D gene TRBD1, 6 bases. CDR1 is SNHLY, CDR2 FYNNEI, per germline. V gave up 1 base and J gave up 6 bases, with 13 bases separating them. The CDR3 is 14 amino acids. CDR3 in DNA: TGTGCCAGCAGTGAAGGCAGGGGATTAGGCGAGCAGTACTTC. It yields the protein CASSEGRGLGEQYF.

As to this clonotype: The germline gene is not matched at one end of the junction; a read error may be the cause. The V gene is TRBV6-5, the J gene TRBJ2-2; D remains unclear. Germline-derived CDR1 and CDR2 are MNHEY and SVGAGI. CDR3 length: 16 amino acids. The CDR3 reads CASSYSQFMNTRELFF. In DNA, the CDR3 is TGTGCCAGCAGTTACTCGCAGTTCATGAACACCAGGGAGCTGTTTTTT.

This clonotype came up many times. The V gene is TRBV29-1, the J gene TRBJ2-3; the D call may be TRBD1 or TRBD2 (5 bases each). Deletions cut 7 bases from V and 3 bases from J, with 20 bases between. CDR1 SQVTM and CDR2 ANQGSEA come from the germline V gene. The CDR3 has 15 amino acids. The CDR3 protein is CSGGDVGGKTDTQYF. In nucleotides, the CDR3 is TGCAGCGGTGGGGACGTTGGTGGGAAGACAGATACGCAGTATTTT.

This clonotype has just a few counts. The J gene is TRBJ2-1, the V gene TRBV19; 11 nucleotides agree with TRBD2. Germline V gene data show CDR1 as LNHDA and CDR2 as SQIVND (reference sequence). Germline trimming cut 5 bases from V and 10 bases from J; bases unmatched to any gene: 10. This CDR3 contains 15 residues. The CDR3 protein is CASSWNSGRAGEQFF. CDR3 DNA sequence: TGTGCCAGTAGTTGGAATAGCGGGAGGGCCGGGGAGCAGTTCTTC.

This clonotype has only a few counts. The chain couples TRBV20-1 to TRBJ2-5, with D possibly TRBD1 on 6 matching bases. CDR1 and CDR2 (germline): DFQATT, SNEGSKA (reference sequence). CDR3 length: 12 amino acids. The V and J ends lost 3 bases and 4 bases respectively, with 9 bases between them. In DNA form, the CDR3 reads TGCAGTGCTAGTACAGGGAGAGAGACCCAGTACTTC. Its protein product is CSASTGRETQYF.

This rearrangement joins TRBV20-1 to TRBJ2-7; possibly TRBD1 for D (5 bases). V gave up 0 bases and J gave up 3 bases, with 15 bases separating them. This CDR3 contains 15 residues. The germline CDR1 and CDR2 sequences are DFQATT and SNEGSKA (reference sequence). CDR3 in DNA: TGCAGTGCTAGAGATCCTACGACAGACCACTACGAGCAGTACTTC. Its protein is CSARDPTTDHYEQYF.

V usage is TRBV2 and J usage is TRBJ2-5; possibly TRBD1 for D (6 bases). V dropped 2 bases and J dropped 3 bases, with 10 bases sitting between them. The CDR3 has 14 residues. The germline V gene has CDR1 SNHLY and CDR2 FYNNEI. The DNA for the CDR3 is TGTGCCAGCAGTGAATACAGGGCAGAAGAGACCCAGTACTTC. It encodes CASSEYRAEETQYF. Drawing the rest from reference TRBV2 and TRBJ2-5, the complete variable domain is EPEVTQTPSHQVTQMGQEVILRCVPISNHLYFYWYRQILGQKVEFLVSFYNNEISEKSEIFDDQFSVERPDGSNFTLKIRSTKLEDSAMYFCASSEYRAEETQYFGPGTRLLVL.

V is TRBV7-9 and J is TRBJ2-7; D uncertain. Germline V gene data show CDR1 as SEHNR and CDR2 as FQNEAQ (reference sequence). The CDR3 loop spans 15 amino acids. Between the trimmed V and J ends, which lost 1 base and 0 bases, there was a span of 10 bases. CDR3 in DNA: TGTGCCAGCAGCTTAGTCGGTCCGCCCTCCTACGAGCAGTACTTC. It encodes CASSLVGPPSYEQYF.

This clonotype was counted between two and nine times. The rearrangement uses TRBV4-1 and TRBJ2-1; D is unclear. Trimming removed 0 bases from V and 8 bases from J, with 17 bases in between. This CDR3 is 16 amino acids long. CDR1 and CDR2 (germline): MGHRA, YSYEKL. The CDR3 bases are TGCGCCAGCAGCCAAGATTACGCTAGTGCGTATTATGAGCAGTTCTTC. It encodes CASSQDYASAYYEQFF.

This sequence joins TRBV27 and TRBJ2-5; D may be TRBD2 (5 bases). Germline CDR1 MNHEY, CDR2 SMNVEV (reference sequence). V was trimmed by 2 bases and J by 2 bases, leaving 21 bases between them. The CDR3 sequence is 18 residues long. The chain's CDR3 is CASSLEGISGLPQETQYF. The CDR3 bases are TGTGCCAGCAGTTTAGAAGGGATTTCAGGACTCCCTCAAGAGACCCAGTACTTC.

The chain has TRBV28 and TRBJ2-7; 8 positions match TRBD1. The germline CDR1 and CDR2 sequences are MDHEN and SYDVKM. V trimming: 1 base; J trimming: 2 bases; junction bases outside the gene matches: 4. CDR3 length: 15 residues. The CDR3 region has the DNA TGTGCCAGCAGTTTATCGGGGACAGGAGCCTACGAGCAGTACTTC. Its translation is CASSLSGTGAYEQYF.

This clonotype came up a few times. V is TRBV2 and J is TRBJ2-5, with TRBD2 matching over 12 bases. Per the germline V gene, CDR1 is SNHLY and CDR2 is FYNNEI. The CDR3 consists of 15 residues. The junction had 4 bases not matched to a gene; V was cut back by 6 bases and J by 2 bases. In DNA form, the CDR3 reads TGTGCCAGCAGCAGGACTAGCGGGGTACAAGAGACCCAGTACTTC. This translates into CASSRTSGVQETQYF.

At least ten counts were recorded for this clonotype. The chain recombines TRBV6-6 with TRBJ1-1; possibly TRBD1 for D (5 bases). This CDR3 region has 14 residues. The germline gives CDR1 MNHNY, CDR2 SVGAGI (reference sequence). Trimming cost V 11 bases and J 1 base, with 17 bases left between them. The CDR3 here is CAHGDRGRNTEAFF. CDR3 in DNA: TGTGCCCACGGGGATCGGGGGAGGAACACTGAAGCTTTCTTT.

The chain carries TRBV5-1 and TRBJ2-1; 7 nucleotides line up with TRBD2. The V segment lost 0 bases and the J segment 0 bases; nucleotides outside the gene matches: 6. The CDR3 runs to 17 residues. Germline V gene sequence: CDR1 SGHRS, CDR2 YFSETQ. In nucleotides, the CDR3 is TGCGCCAGCAGCTTGGCCCCGCGGGGGACCTCCTACAATGAGCAGTTCTTC. Its protein product is CASSLAPRGTSYNEQFF.

The V and J genes are TRBV9 and TRBJ2-1, with 8 bases fitting TRBD1. Germline CDR1 and CDR2: SGDLS and YYNGEE. The CDR3 is 16 amino acids. The trim removed 4 bases at V and 4 bases at J, leaving 10 bases unmatched. CDR3: CASSPPGTGGYNEQFF. The CDR3 DNA is TGTGCCAGCAGCCCCCCCGGGACAGGAGGATACAATGAGCAGTTCTTC.

Turning to this clonotype: A much larger clone lies a single base off, so this may be a read error. The rearrangement links TRBV13 to TRBJ1-1; the match to TRBD1 covers 9 bases. CDR3 size: 15 residues. CDR1 is PRHDT, CDR2 FYEKMQ, per germline (reference sequence). The CDR3 DNA sequence: TGTGTCAGCAGCCAAGGGACAGGGCCGAACACTGAAGCTTTCTTT. Amino acid sequence: CVSSQGTGPNTEAFF.

This clonotype was counted a few times. The chain couples TRBV5-6 to TRBJ2-1; 8 bases match TRBD2. CDR3 length: 16 residues. J was trimmed by 4 bases and V by 0 bases; bases with no gene match: 6. Germline V lookup: CDR1 SGHDT, CDR2 YYEEEE. The CDR3 DNA reads TGTGCCAGCAGCTTGGATAGCGGGATTCCGTACAATGAGCAGTTCTTC. The encoded protein is CASSLDSGIPYNEQFF.

In its sample, this clonotype was seen a few times. The chain is built from TRBV2 and TRBJ2-2; 7 nucleotides align to TRBD2. This CDR3 spans 19 amino acids. Per germline, CDR1 SNHLY and CDR2 FYNNEI. The trim removed 4 bases at V and 0 bases at J, leaving 14 bases unmatched. The CDR3 loop reads CASSVLAGGYNANTGELFF. CDR3 nucleotides: TGTGCCAGCAGTGTTTTGGCCGGGGGGTACAACGCGAACACCGGGGAGCTGTTTTTT.

This clonotype was counted ten times or more. This sequence joins TRBV19 and TRBJ2-1, with 10 bases fitting TRBD1. The CDR3 consists of 16 residues. CDR1 and CDR2 from the germline V gene are LNHDA and SQIVND (reference sequence). Trimming at V came to 4 bases and at J to 7 bases, leaving 10 bases not matched to a gene. The CDR3 DNA reads as TGTGCCAGTAGTACTACTCCGGGACAGGGGACAAATGAGCAGTTCTTC. Amino acid sequence: CASSTTPGQGTNEQFF.

The genes are TRBV20-1 and TRBJ2-4; perhaps TRBD1 as D (5 bases). The ends were cut back, 0 bases at V and 8 bases at J, with 17 bases in the middle. CDR3 length: 15 residues. In germline, CDR1 is DFQATT, CDR2 SNEGSKA (reference sequence). The CDR3 nucleotides read TGCAGTGCTAGAGATAGGGGAAGGTCGTCGGACATTCAGTACTTC. This translates into CSARDRGRSSDIQYF.